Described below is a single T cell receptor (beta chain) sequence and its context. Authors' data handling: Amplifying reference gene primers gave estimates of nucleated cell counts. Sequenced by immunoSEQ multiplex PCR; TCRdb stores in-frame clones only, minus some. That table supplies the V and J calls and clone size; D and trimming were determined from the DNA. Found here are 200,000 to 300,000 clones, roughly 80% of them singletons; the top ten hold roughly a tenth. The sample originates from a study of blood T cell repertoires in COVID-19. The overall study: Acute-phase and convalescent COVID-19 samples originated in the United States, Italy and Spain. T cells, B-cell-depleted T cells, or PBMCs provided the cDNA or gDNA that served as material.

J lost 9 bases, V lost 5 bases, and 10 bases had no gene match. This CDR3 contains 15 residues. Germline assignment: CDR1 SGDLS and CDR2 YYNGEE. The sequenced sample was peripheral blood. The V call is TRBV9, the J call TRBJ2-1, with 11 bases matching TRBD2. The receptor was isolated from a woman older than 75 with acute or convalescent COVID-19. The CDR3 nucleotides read TGTGCCAGCAGGGCCATAGCGGGGGGGCCCATTGAGCAGTTCTTC. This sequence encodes CASRAIAGGPIEQFF. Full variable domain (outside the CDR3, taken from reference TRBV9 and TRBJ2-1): DSGVTQTPKHLITATGQRVTLRCSPRSGDLSVYWYQQSLDQGLQFLIQYYNGEERAKGNILERFSAQQFPDLHSELNLSSLELGDSALYFCASRAIAGGPIEQFFGPGTRLTVL.